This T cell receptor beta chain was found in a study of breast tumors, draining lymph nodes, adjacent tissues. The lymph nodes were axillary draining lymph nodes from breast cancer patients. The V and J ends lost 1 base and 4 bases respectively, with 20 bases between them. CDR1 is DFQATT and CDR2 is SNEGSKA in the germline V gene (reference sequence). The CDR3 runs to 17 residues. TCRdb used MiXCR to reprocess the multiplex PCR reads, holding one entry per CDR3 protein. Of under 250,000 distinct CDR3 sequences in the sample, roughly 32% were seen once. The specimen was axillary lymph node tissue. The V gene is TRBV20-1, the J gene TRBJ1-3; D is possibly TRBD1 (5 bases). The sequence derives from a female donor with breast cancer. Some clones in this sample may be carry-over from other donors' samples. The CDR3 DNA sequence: TGCAGTGCTAGAGCCCCCCCTTGGGACCCCTCCGGAAACACCATATATTTT. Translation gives CSARAPPWDPSGNTIYF.